This T cell receptor (beta chain) derives from a study of T cells in Graves' hyperthyroidism and ophthalmopathy. This clonotype was recorded at least ten times. The CDR3 consists of 13 residues. V was pared by 3 bases and J by 2 bases, with 7 bases between. From germline, CDR1 is MDHEN and CDR2 SYDVKM. The CDR3 regions of TCR beta were amplified from RNA transcripts. TCR CDR3 regions were first amplified by RT-PCR with HTBI primers. TCRdb ran MiXCR on the multiplex PCR reads and lists one entry per CDR3 protein. Of about 600,000 distinct CDR3 sequences detected, approximately 15% appear once; the ten largest clones hold roughly 3.3%.

This sequence originates from a woman between 40 and 55 years old with Graves' ophthalmopathy. The V and J genes are TRBV28 and TRBJ2-5; D uncertain. Sequenced: blood. In nucleotides, the CDR3 is TGTGCCAGCAGTTTGTCCCATCAAGAGACCCAGTACTTC. Protein product: CASSLSHQETQYF. Drawing the rest from reference TRBV28 and TRBJ2-5, the complete variable domain is DVKVTQSSRYLVKRTGEKVFLECVQDMDHENMFWYRQDPGLGLRLIYFSYDVKMKEKGDIPEGYSVSREKKERFSLILESASTNQTSMYLCASSLSHQETQYFGPGTRLLVL.